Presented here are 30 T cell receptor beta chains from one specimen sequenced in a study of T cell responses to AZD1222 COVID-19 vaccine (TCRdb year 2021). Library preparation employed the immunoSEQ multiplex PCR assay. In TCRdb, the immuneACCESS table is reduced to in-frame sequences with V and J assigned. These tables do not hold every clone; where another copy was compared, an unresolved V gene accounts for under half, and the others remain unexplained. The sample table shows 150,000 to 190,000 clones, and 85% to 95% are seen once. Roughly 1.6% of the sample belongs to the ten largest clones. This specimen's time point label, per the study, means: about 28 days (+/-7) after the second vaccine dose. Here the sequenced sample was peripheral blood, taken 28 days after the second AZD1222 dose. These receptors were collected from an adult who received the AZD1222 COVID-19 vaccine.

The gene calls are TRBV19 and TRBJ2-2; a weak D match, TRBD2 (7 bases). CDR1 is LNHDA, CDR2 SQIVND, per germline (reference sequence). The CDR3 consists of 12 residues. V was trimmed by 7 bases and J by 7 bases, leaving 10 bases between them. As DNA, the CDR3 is TGTGCCAGTATAGGGGGGGTCGGGGAGCTGTTTTTT. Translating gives CASIGGVGELFF.

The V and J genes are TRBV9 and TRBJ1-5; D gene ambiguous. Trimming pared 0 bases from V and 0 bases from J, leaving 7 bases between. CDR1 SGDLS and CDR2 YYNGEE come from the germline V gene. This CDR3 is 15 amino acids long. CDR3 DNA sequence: TGTGCCAGCAGCGTAGGGGGAAATAGCAATCAGCCCCAGCATTTT. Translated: CASSVGGNSNQPQHF.

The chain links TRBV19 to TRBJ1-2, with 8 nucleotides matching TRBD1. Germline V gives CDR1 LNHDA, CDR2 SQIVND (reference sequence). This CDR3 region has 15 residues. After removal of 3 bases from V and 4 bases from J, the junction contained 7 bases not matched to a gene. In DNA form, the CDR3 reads TGTGCCAGTAGTATTGACAGGGGAATGGGCTATGGCTACACCTTC. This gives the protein CASSIDRGMGYGYTF.

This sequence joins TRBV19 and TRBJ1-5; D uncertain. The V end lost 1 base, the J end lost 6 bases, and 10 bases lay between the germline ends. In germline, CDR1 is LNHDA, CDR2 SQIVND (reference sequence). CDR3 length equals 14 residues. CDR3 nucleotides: TGTGCCAGTAGTATAGGCAAGTCTGGTCAGCCCCAGCATTTT. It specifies CASSIGKSGQPQHF.

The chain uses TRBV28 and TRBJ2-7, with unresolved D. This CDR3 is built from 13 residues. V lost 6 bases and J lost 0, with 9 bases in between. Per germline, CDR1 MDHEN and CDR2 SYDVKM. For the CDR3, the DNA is TGTGCCAGCAGACACGACTCCTCCTACGAGCAGTACTTC. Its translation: CASRHDSSYEQYF.

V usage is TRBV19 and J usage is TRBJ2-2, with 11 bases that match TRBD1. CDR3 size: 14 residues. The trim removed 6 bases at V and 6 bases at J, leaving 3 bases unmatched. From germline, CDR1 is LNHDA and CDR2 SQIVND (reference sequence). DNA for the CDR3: TGTGCCAGTAGGGACAGGGGGCGAGCCGGGGAGCTGTTTTTT. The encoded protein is CASRDRGRAGELFF.

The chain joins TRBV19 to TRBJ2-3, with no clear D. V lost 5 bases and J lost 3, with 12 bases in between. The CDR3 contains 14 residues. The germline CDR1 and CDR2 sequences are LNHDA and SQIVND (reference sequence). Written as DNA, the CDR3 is TGTGCCAGTAGTGCGCGGTGGTTAACAGATACGCAGTATTTT. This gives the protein CASSARWLTDTQYF.

This CDR3 reads CASSNGQGGYGYTF. CDR3 nucleotides: TGTGCCAGCAGCAACGGACAGGGCGGCTATGGCTACACCTTC. V gene TRBV11-2 combines with J gene TRBJ1-2; 8 bases fit TRBD1. The trim removed 5 bases at V and 4 bases at J, leaving 6 bases unmatched. CDR3 length equals 14 residues. Germline V CDR1 and CDR2: SGHAT, FQNNGV.

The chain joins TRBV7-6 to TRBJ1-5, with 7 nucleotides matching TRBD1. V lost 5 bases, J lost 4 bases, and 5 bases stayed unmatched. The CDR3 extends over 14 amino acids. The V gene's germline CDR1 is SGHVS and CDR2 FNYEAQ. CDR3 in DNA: TGTGCCAGCAGCCAGGGGGTTGGGAATCAGCCCCAGCATTTT. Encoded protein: CASSQGVGNQPQHF.

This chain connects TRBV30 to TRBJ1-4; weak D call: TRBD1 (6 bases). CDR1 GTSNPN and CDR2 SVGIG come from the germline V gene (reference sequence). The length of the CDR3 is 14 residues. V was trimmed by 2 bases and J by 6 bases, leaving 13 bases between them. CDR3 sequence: CAWSPRQVYEKLFF. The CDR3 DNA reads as TGTGCCTGGAGTCCGAGACAGGTTTATGAAAAACTGTTTTTT. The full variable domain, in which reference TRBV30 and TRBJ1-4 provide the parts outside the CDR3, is SQTIHQWPATLVQPVGSPLSLECTVEGTSNPNLYWYRQAAGRGLQLLFYSVGIGQISSEVPQNLSASRPQDRQFILSSKKLLLSDSGFYLCAWSPRQVYEKLFFGSGTQLSVL.

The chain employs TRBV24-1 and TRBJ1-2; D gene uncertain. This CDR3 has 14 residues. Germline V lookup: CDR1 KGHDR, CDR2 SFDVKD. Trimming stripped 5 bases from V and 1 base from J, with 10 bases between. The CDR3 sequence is CATSGTGFNYGYTF. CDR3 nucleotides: TGTGCCACCAGTGGGACGGGTTTTAACTATGGCTACACCTTC.

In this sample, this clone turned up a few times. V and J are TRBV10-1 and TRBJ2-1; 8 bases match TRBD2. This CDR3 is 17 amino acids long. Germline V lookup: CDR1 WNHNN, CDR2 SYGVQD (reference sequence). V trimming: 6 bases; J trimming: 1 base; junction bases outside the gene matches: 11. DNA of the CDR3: TGCGCCAGCAGGATTAAGGGCGGGGGGATATCCTACAATGAGCAGTTCTTC. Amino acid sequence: CASRIKGGGISYNEQFF.

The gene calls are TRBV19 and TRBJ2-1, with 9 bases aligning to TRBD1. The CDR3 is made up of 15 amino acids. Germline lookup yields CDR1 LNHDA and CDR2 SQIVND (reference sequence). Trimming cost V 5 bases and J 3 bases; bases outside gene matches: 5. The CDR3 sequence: CASSPTGGDYNEQFF. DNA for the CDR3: TGTGCCAGTAGTCCGACAGGGGGGGACTACAATGAGCAGTTCTTC.

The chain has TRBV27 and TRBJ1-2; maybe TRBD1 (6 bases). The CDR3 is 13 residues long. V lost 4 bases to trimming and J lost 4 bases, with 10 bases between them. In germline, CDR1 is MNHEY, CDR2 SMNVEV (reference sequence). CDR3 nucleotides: TGTGCCAGCAGTTCGGGGGGCAGCTATGGCTACACCTTC. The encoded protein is CASSSGGSYGYTF.

The DNA of the CDR3 is TGCAGCGCCGAGTTGAGTTCCGAGGACAGGGGATGGGGCTACACCTTC. It is translated as CSAELSSEDRGWGYTF. This chain uses TRBV29-1 with TRBJ1-2; 9 bases fit TRBD1. V dropped 7 bases and J dropped 8; count of bases not matched to a gene: 20. Germline V gene sequence: CDR1 SQVTM, CDR2 ANQGSEA. This CDR3 contains 16 residues.

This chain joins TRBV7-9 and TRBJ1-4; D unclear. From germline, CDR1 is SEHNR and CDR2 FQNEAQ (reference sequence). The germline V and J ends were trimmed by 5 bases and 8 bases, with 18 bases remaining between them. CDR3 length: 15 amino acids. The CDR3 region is CASSPRAQEQEKLFF. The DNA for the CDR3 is TGTGCCAGCAGCCCAAGGGCCCAGGAGCAGGAAAAACTGTTTTTT.

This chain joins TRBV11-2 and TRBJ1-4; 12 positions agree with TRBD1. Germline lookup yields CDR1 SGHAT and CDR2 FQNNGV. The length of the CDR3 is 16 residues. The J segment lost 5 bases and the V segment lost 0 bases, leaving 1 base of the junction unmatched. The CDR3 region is CASSLEGQGANEKLFF. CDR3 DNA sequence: TGTGCCAGCAGCTTAGAGGGACAGGGGGCGAATGAAAAACTGTTTTTT.

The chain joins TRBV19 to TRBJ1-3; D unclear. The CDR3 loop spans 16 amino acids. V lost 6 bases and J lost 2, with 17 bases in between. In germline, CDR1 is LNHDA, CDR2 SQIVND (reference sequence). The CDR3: CASSRARDRAGNTIYF. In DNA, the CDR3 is TGTGCCAGTAGCCGAGCGAGAGATCGCGCTGGAAACACCATATATTTT.

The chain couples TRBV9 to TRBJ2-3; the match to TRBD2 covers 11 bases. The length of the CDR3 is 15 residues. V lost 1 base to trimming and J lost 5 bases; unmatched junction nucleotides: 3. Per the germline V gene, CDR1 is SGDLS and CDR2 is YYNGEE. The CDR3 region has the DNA TGTGCCAGCAGCGTATATGGGACTAGCGGAGATACGCAGTATTTT. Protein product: CASSVYGTSGDTQYF. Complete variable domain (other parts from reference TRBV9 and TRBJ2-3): DSGVTQTPKHLITATGQRVTLRCSPRSGDLSVYWYQQSLDQGLQFLIQYYNGEERAKGNILERFSAQQFPDLHSELNLSSLELGDSALYFCASSVYGTSGDTQYFGPGTRLTVL.

CDR3 protein: CASSDGTYGYTF. The CDR3 DNA follows: TGTGCCAGCAGCGACGGGACATATGGCTACACCTTC. This chain joins TRBV28 and TRBJ1-2; D possibly corresponds to TRBD1 (6 bases). CDR1 MDHEN and CDR2 SYDVKM come from the germline V gene. With 6 bases removed from V and 5 bases from J, the gap between germline ends came to 10 bases. The CDR3 consists of 12 residues.

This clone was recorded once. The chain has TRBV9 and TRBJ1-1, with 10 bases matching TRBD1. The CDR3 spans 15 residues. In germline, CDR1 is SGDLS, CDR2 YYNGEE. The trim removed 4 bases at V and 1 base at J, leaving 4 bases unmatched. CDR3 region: CASSRQGAGNTEAFF. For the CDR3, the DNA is TGTGCCAGCAGCCGACAGGGGGCAGGGAACACTGAAGCTTTCTTT.

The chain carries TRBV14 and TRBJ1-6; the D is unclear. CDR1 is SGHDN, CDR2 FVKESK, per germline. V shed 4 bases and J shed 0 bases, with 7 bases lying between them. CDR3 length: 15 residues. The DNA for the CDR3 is TGTGCCAGCAGCCGCATGAGCTCCTATAATTCACCCCTCCACTTT. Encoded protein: CASSRMSSYNSPLHF. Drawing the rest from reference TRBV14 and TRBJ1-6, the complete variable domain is EAGVTQFPSHSVIEKGQTVTLRCDPISGHDNLYWYRRVMGKEIKFLLHFVKESKQDESGMPNNRFLAERTGGTYSTLKVQPAELEDSGVYFCASSRMSSYNSPLHFGNGTRLTVT.

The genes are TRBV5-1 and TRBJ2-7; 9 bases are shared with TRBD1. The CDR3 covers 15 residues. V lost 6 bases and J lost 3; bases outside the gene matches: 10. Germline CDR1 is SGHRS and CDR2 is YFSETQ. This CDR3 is CASNGPGTGRYEQYF. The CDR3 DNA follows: TGCGCCAGCAACGGTCCAGGGACAGGGCGCTACGAGCAGTACTTC. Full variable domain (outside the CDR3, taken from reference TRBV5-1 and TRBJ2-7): KAGVTQTPRYLIKTRGQQVTLSCSPISGHRSVSWYQQTPGQGLQFLFEYFSETQRNKGNFPGRFSGRQFSNSRSEMNVSTLELGDSALYLCASNGPGTGRYEQYFGPGTRLTVT.

The CDR3 spells CASSLGQNTGELFF. Written as DNA, the CDR3 is TGTGCCAGCAGCTTGGGACAGAACACCGGGGAGCTGTTTTTT. This rearrangement joins TRBV5-6 to TRBJ2-2; no reliable D call. This CDR3 comprises 14 residues. Trimming removed 0 bases at V and 1 base at J, with 4 bases between. CDR1 is SGHDT, CDR2 YYEEEE, per germline. Together with reference TRBV5-6 and TRBJ2-2, the CDR3 gives the full variable domain: DAGVTQSPTHLIKTRGQQVTLRCSPKSGHDTVSWYQQALGQGPQFIFQYYEEEERQRGNFPDRFSGHQFPNYSSELNVNALLLGDSALYLCASSLGQNTGELFFGEGSRLTVL.

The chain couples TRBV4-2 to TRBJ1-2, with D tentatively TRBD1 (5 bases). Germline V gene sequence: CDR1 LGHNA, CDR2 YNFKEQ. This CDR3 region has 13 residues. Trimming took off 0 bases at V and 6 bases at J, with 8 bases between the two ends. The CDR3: CASSQDSRDGYTF. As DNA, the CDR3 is TGTGCCAGCAGCCAAGATAGCAGGGATGGCTACACCTTC.

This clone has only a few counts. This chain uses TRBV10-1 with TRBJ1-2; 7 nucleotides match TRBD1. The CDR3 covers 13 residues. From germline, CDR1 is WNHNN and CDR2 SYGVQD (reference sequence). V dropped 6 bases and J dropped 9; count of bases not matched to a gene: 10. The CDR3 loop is CASRPSTGTSYTF. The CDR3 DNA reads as TGCGCCAGCAGACCCTCGACAGGGACGAGCTACACCTTC.

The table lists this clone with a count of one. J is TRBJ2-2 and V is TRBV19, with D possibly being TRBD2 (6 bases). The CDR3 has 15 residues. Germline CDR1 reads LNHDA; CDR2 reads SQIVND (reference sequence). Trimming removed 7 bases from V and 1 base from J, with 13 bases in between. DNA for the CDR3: TGTGCCAGTACCCCGGGAGCGAAGAACACCGGGGAGCTGTTTTTT. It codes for CASTPGAKNTGELFF.

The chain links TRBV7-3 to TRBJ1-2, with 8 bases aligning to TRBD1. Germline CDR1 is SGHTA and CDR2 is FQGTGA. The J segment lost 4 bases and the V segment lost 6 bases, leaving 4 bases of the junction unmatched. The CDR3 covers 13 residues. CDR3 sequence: CASSPDRGYGYTF. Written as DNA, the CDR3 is TGTGCCAGCAGTCCCGACAGGGGCTATGGCTACACCTTC.

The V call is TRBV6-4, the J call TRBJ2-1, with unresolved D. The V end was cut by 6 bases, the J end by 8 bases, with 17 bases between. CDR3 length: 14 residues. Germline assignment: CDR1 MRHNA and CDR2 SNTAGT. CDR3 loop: CASRRQVSSDEQFF. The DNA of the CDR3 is TGTGCCAGCAGACGGCAGGTTAGTTCCGATGAGCAGTTCTTC.

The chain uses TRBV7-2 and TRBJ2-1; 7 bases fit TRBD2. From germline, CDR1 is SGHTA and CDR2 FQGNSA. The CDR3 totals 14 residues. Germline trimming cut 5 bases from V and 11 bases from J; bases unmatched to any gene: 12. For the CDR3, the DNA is TGTGCCAGCAGCCTCGGGACTACCAATAACCAGCAGTTCTTC. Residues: CASSLGTTNNQQFF.